This T cell receptor (beta chain) was captured in a study of blood T cell repertoires in COVID-19. The CDR3 spans 15 residues. Losses at the gene ends were 6 bases for V and 6 bases for J; bases not matched to a gene: 9. The germline V gene has CDR1 SGHRS and CDR2 YFSETQ. Sequencing was performed with immunoSEQ multiplex PCR; in TCRdb, only in-frame clones are kept and a portion is missing. The sample records about 110,000 clones, approximately 70% being singletons. V and J are TRBV5-1 and TRBJ2-1, with 10 bases that match TRBD2. The sample consisted of peripheral blood. The sequence derives from a woman between 40 and 55 years old with acute or convalescent COVID-19. CDR3 loop: CASTLPAGGINEQFF. The CDR3 coding sequence is TGCGCCAGCACCCTCCCAGCGGGGGGGATCAATGAGCAGTTCTTC.